A selection of T cell receptor beta chains follows, all from one sample in a study of CD8+CD57+ T cells in acquired aplastic anemia. One entry per CDR3 protein results from TCRdb running MiXCR on the reads. This sample has about 200,000 distinct CDR3 sequences; more than 55% occur once, and the top ten carry around three fifths. Sequencing was performed on sorted CD4+, CD8+, or CD8+CD57+ T cells (not recorded which) from PBMCs. All receptors come from a human donor with aplastic anemia. CDR3s include the opening cysteine and the closing phenylalanine or tryptophan. D genes are given only for firm matches. The listing skips clone size in some rows; elsewhere it reads once, few, many or a size class.

v_call	d_call	j_call	clone_size	cdr3_aa	cdr3_nt
TRBV12-3/TRBV12-4	TRBD2	TRBJ2-3	-	CASSFDGASGGRDTQYF	TGTGCCAGCAGTTTCGACGGGGCTAGCGGGGGGCGGGATACGCAGTATTTT
TRBV4-3	TRBD1	TRBJ1-4	-	CASSQEGTGEEKLFF	TGCGCCAGCAGCCAAGAAGGGACAGGGGAAGAAAAACTGTTTTTT
TRBV7-9	-	TRBJ1-1	few	CASSLLVRGTEAFF	TGTGCCAGCAGCTTATTAGTACGCGGCACTGAAGCTTTCTTT
TRBV7-2	-	TRBJ2-3	-	CASTSGYADTQYF	TGTGCCAGCACCTCCGGTTATGCAGATACGCAGTATTTT
TRBV20-1	-	TRBJ2-7	few	CSATPEYSYEQYF	TGCAGTGCCACTCCAGAATACTCCTACGAGCAGTACTTC
TRBV10-3	-	TRBJ2-7	-	CAINSGANEQYF	TGTGCCATCAATTCCGGGGCCAACGAGCAGTACTTC
TRBV2	-	TRBJ2-1	-	CASTVDEQFF	TGTGCCAGCACGGTCGATGAGCAGTTCTTC
TRBV20-1	TRBD2	TRBJ2-2	few	CSARSPPSGSGELFF	TGCAGTGCTAGATCCCCCCCTAGCGGGAGTGGGGAGCTGTTTTTT
TRBV20-1	-	TRBJ2-1	-	CSARAEPSSEQFF	TGCAGTGCTAGAGCTGAACCGAGCTCTGAGCAGTTCTTC
TRBV7-6	TRBD2	TRBJ2-3	-	CASSSGLAGGLSYNEQYF	TGTGCCAGCAGCTCGGGACTAGCGGGGGGGCTGTCCTACAATGAGCAGTATTTT
TRBV7-3	-	TRBJ2-5	few	CASSLGPAETQYF	TGTGCCAGCAGCTTGGGCCCCGCGGAGACCCAGTACTTC
TRBV29-1	TRBD2	TRBJ2-7	-	CSVRGDGSYEQYF	TGCAGCGTCCGGGGGGACGGCTCCTACGAGCAGTACTTC
TRBV29-1	TRBD1	TRBJ1-2	few	CSVEGQGGGYTF	TGCAGCGTTGAGGGCCAGGGGGGTGGCTACACCTTC
TRBV7-8	-	TRBJ1-5	-	CASSFYRNNQPQHF	TGTGCCAGCAGCTTCTACAGGAACAATCAGCCCCAGCATTTT
TRBV7-3	TRBD2	TRBJ2-3	-	CASSSLGGYTDTQYF	TGTGCCAGCAGCTCCTTGGGGGGGTACACAGATACGCAGTATTTT
TRBV24-1	-	TRBJ1-6	-	CATNPMRGGPLHF	TGTGCCACAAACCCAATGAGAGGGGGACCCCTCCACTTT
TRBV12-3/TRBV12-4	TRBD1	TRBJ1-2	-	CASSLVSGGDGYTF	TGTGCCAGCAGTTTAGTCTCAGGGGGGGATGGCTACACCTTC
TRBV10-3	-	TRBJ1-2	-	CAISGGQTYYGYTF	TGTGCCATCAGCGGAGGGCAGACTTACTATGGCTACACCTTC
TRBV19	TRBD1	TRBJ2-3	-	CASSIGQGTDTQYF	TGTGCCAGTAGTATCGGACAGGGGACAGATACGCAGTATTTT
TRBV7-9	-	TRBJ1-6	many	CASSFGQNNSPLHF	TGTGCCAGCAGTTTTGGACAGAATAATTCACCCCTCCACTTT
TRBV5-8	-	TRBJ2-3	-	CASSLGVPIPTDTQYF	TGTGCCAGCAGCTTGGGGGTCCCCATTCCCACAGATACGCAGTATTTT
TRBV10-3	TRBD1	TRBJ1-2	-	CAISELGQGADGYTF	TGTGCCATCAGTGAATTGGGACAGGGGGCGGATGGCTACACCTTC
TRBV2	-	TRBJ2-7	-	CASSASPGAYEQYF	TGTGCCAGCAGCGCCAGTCCGGGAGCCTACGAGCAGTACTTC
TRBV7-9	-	TRBJ2-1	-	CASSPRANEQFF	TGTGCCAGCAGCCCCAGGGCTAATGAGCAGTTCTTC
TRBV20-1	TRBD2	TRBJ2-3	few	CSARGTSGPSTDTQYF	TGCAGTGCTAGGGGGACTAGCGGACCTAGCACAGATACGCAGTATTTT
TRBV7-9	-	TRBJ2-1	-	CASSPLEGSEQFF	TGTGCCAGCAGCCCCCTCGAGGGGTCGGAGCAGTTCTTC
TRBV19	-	TRBJ2-6	few	CASSITGRTGANVLTF	TGTGCCAGTAGTATAACAGGGAGGACTGGGGCCAACGTCCTGACTTTC
TRBV7-8	TRBD1	TRBJ1-1	-	CASSVQGGSMKNTEAFF	TGTGCCAGCAGCGTACAGGGGGGAAGTATGAAGAACACTGAAGCTTTCTTT
TRBV10-3	-	TRBJ2-1	-	CAISKGGAYNEQFF	TGTGCCATCAGTAAAGGAGGGGCCTACAATGAGCAGTTCTTC
TRBV7-6	-	TRBJ1-5	few	CASSLGSSTLGQPQHF	TGTGCCAGCAGCTTAGGGTCCAGCACCCTGGGTCAGCCCCAGCATTTT
TRBV7-2	-	TRBJ2-7	-	CASSLGRGMIEEQYF	TGTGCCAGCAGCTTAGGTCGGGGGATGATAGAAGAGCAGTACTTC
TRBV14	TRBD2	TRBJ2-3	-	CASSSPRERIAGLDTQYF	TGTGCCAGCAGCTCCCCCAGGGAAAGGATAGCGGGTTTGGATACGCAGTATTTT
TRBV10-3	-	TRBJ1-5	few	CAISESTRGGNQPQHF	TGTGCCATCAGTGAGTCGACGCGCGGTGGTAATCAGCCCCAGCATTTT
TRBV2	-	TRBJ1-3	-	CASVSSGFENTIYF	TGTGCCAGTGTGTCTTCCGGTTTCGAAAACACCATATATTTT
TRBV7-2	TRBD2	TRBJ2-7	-	CASSLAGTSVYEQYF	TGTGCCAGCAGCTTAGCTGGGACTAGCGTCTACGAGCAGTACTTC
TRBV7-2	TRBD2	TRBJ2-7	few	CASSPYVAGGPSYEQYF	TGTGCCAGCAGCCCATACGTAGCGGGAGGGCCGTCCTACGAGCAGTACTTC
TRBV5-1	TRBD2	TRBJ2-5	-	CASSLAKKRGETQYF	TGCGCCAGCAGCTTGGCCAAGAAGCGGGGAGAGACCCAGTACTTC
TRBV10-1	-	TRBJ1-1	-	CASRLYQGRDTEAFF	TGCGCCAGCAGGCTATATCAGGGGAGGGACACTGAAGCTTTCTTT
TRBV20-1	-	TRBJ1-2	few	CSAREGLDYGYTF	TGCAGTGCTAGAGAGGGCCTGGACTATGGCTACACCTTC
TRBV6-5	TRBD1	TRBJ1-2	few	CASRDRTGSGYTF	TGTGCCAGCAGAGATAGGACAGGGAGTGGCTACACCTTC
TRBV19	-	TRBJ1-1	-	CASIGRGAVFTEAFF	TGTGCCAGTATAGGCAGGGGAGCGGTGTTCACTGAAGCTTTCTTT
TRBV10-3	-	TRBJ1-1	-	CASSSGRLEAFF	TGTGCCAGCAGTAGTGGACGGCTTGAGGCTTTCTTT
TRBV2	-	TRBJ1-4	-	CASSLQGSGEKLFF	TGTGCCAGCAGTTTACAGGGATCGGGTGAAAAACTGTTTTTT
TRBV20-1	-	TRBJ2-5	-	CSASITGTQYF	TGCAGTGCTAGTATTACGGGGACCCAGTACTTC
TRBV20-1	-	TRBJ1-4	-	CSARSRGLTNEKLFF	TGCAGTGCTAGATCGAGGGGCTTGACTAATGAAAAACTGTTTTTT
TRBV10-3	-	TRBJ1-5	-	CAISESDPSNQPQHF	TGTGCCATCAGTGAGTCGGACCCGAGCAATCAGCCCCAGCATTTT
TRBV7-9	-	TRBJ2-3	many	CASSLVGRGGGTDTQYF	TGTGCCAGCAGCTTAGTTGGCAGGGGGGGAGGCACAGATACGCAGTATTTT
TRBV2	-	TRBJ2-2	few	CASTKGGANTGELFF	TGTGCCAGCACCAAGGGGGGGGCGAACACCGGGGAGCTGTTTTTT
TRBV25-1	-	TRBJ2-7	-	CASSEWVGSLSSYEQYF	TGTGCCAGCAGTGAGTGGGTGGGGTCTCTAAGCTCCTACGAGCAGTACTTC
TRBV2	-	TRBJ2-5	-	CASSLGWGSSQETQYF	TGTGCCAGCAGTTTGGGCTGGGGGTCTTCCCAAGAGACCCAGTACTTC
TRBV7-6	-	TRBJ2-5	few	CASSLGAGAPETQYF	TGTGCCAGCAGCTTAGGGGCGGGGGCCCCAGAGACCCAGTACTTC
TRBV7-9	-	TRBJ1-1	-	CASSSQFRGANTEAFF	TGTGCCAGCAGCTCCCAATTTAGGGGCGCGAACACTGAAGCTTTCTTT